This T cell receptor beta chain comes out of a study of CD8 T cells in Susac syndrome (dated by TCRdb to between 2018 and 2021). At the level of the whole study: The study used repertoire sequencing to test whether antigen drove CD8+ T cell activation and differentiation in Susac syndrome. The clonality of the CD8+ T cell repertoire was compared across 12 healthy donors, roughly 14 Susac syndrome patients and roughly 15 multiple sclerosis patients.

Peripheral blood CD8+ and CD4+ T cells from healthy donors, Susac syndrome patients and multiple sclerosis patients were profiled using high-throughput TCR beta sequencing. The healthy donors served as controls matched for age and sex. Bulk CD8+ and CD4+ T cells were purified magnetically by negative isolation, whereas CD8+ TEMRA cells were enriched by FACS. Blood was drawn into EDTA tubes, processed within 24 hours, and PBMCs were isolated by density gradient centrifugation. PBMCs intended for TCR sequencing were cryopreserved in liquid nitrogen and were subsequently thawed in a 37 degrees C water bath. The sorted or isolated CD4+, CD8+ and CD8+ TEMRA cells had a purity of 90% or higher. RNA was extracted with the RNeasy kit and about 0.5 to 1 ug was reverse transcribed using random hexamers. TCR beta CDR3 regions were amplified with the immunoSEQ multiplex PCR assay covering 54 Vbeta and 13 Jbeta segments. PCR amplification bias was corrected using a synthetic template baseline for primer optimization and computational correction. The study's own analysis went as follows. Only productive sequences were kept, with reads annotated to V, D and J genes according to IMGT and analyzed in immunoSEQ Analyzer. Clonality was calculated as one minus the Shannon entropy normalized by log2 of the number of productive unique sequences. For each patient and control, public and private clones were evaluated within the 100 most prevalent clones. Clones were defined as Susac-specific if absent from the healthy and MS cohorts, from over a thousand published viral clones and from other ImmuneACCESS disease sequences. TCRdb reran the public reads through fastp at Q25 and MiXCR, keeping productive beta chains. Rows merge per CDR3 protein into single entries with the most common DNA and genes. These V and J calls derive from TCRdb rather than the authors' analysis. The sample has approximately 90,000 distinct CDR3 sequences on record, approximately 92% of them singletons. Together, the top ten hold roughly 0.32% of the sample.

For CDR1 and CDR2, the germline V gene lists MNHEY and SVGAGI. The CDR3 contains 15 residues, cysteine and phenylalanine counted. Just CDR3 DNA is preserved here, 45 bases in frame from base 1. V is clipped by 6 bases and J by 0 bases, and the sequence between their germline boundaries is 15 bases long. Results the study describes overall, beyond this receptor: The study acknowledged that relatively few individuals were included in the TCR sequencing and HLA analysis.

A single count supports this clonotype. The antigen it binds to is not known. Base qualities are not recorded, but no much larger clone differs from it by a single base. One read alone makes for weak evidence. This chain is built from TRBV6-5 and TRBJ2-7, with the D gene tentatively TRBD1 or TRBD2, based on 5 matching bases in each. The TCR was taken from a human donor in good health. The specimen sequenced was CD8+ T cells from PBMCs. The CDR3: CASRGRVATSYEQYF. The nucleotide sequence reads as follows: TGTGCCAGCAGGGGACGGGTTGCAACCTCCTACGAGCAGTACTTC.